Below are 7 T cell receptor beta chains sequenced from a single sample in a study of T cell responses to AZD1222 COVID-19 vaccine. TCRdb's table, derived via immunoSEQ multiplex PCR, lists solely in-frame clones and lacks some. The sample contains about 140,000 clones, approximately 89% of which appear only once. The material sequenced was peripheral blood, taken 28 days after the second AZD1222 dose. The origin of the receptors is an adult who received the AZD1222 COVID-19 vaccine.

The chain couples TRBV29-1 to TRBJ1-5; TRBD1 might be the D (5 bases). The CDR3 is 14 amino acids. Between the trimmed V and J ends, which lost 4 bases and 5 bases, there was a span of 15 bases. Germline V gene sequence: CDR1 SQVTM, CDR2 ANQGSEA. The CDR3 here is CSVGGGGEDQPQHF. The CDR3 DNA follows: TGCAGCGTTGGTGGCGGGGGGGAGGATCAGCCCCAGCATTTT.

This sequence joins TRBV5-8 and TRBJ2-7, with 15 bases matching TRBD2. The V and J ends lost 4 bases and 6 bases, in that order; junction bases with no gene match: 17. The CDR3 contains 19 residues. Germline values: CDR1 SGHTS, CDR2 YDEGEE. The CDR3 loop is CASSTRGGLAGGLSVEQYF. Written as DNA, the CDR3 is TGTGCCAGCAGCACACGGGGGGGACTAGCGGGAGGTCTGTCGGTCGAGCAGTACTTC.

The chain recombines TRBV6-5 with TRBJ1-5, with no clear D. CDR3 size: 13 residues. Germline assignment: CDR1 MNHEY and CDR2 SVGAGI. With 7 bases removed from V and 3 bases from J, the gap between germline ends came to 10 bases. In DNA, the CDR3 is TGTGCCAGCAAAGTCAGCGCCAATCAGCCCCAGCATTTT. It translates to CASKVSANQPQHF.

The CDR3 DNA reads as TGTGCCAGCAGTTCTCTCTTGGACAGGGGGCTCGGCAATCAGCCCCAGCATTTT. Translating it yields CASSSLLDRGLGNQPQHF. The rearrangement uses TRBV6-2 or TRBV6-3 and TRBJ1-5, with 11 nucleotides matching TRBD1. Germline loops: CDR1 MNHEY, CDR2 SVGEGT. The CDR3 runs 18 residues. Trimming took 4 bases from V and 2 from J; bases not matched to a gene: 10.

V gene TRBV7-9 combines with J gene TRBJ2-7, with D hard to call. V was cut by 0 bases and J by 7 bases, with 19 bases left in between. CDR1 and CDR2 from the germline V gene are SEHNR and FQNEAQ (reference sequence). There are 16 residues in the CDR3. This CDR3 reads CASSLADGWDSWEQYF. The CDR3 DNA is TGTGCCAGCAGCTTAGCGGACGGCTGGGATTCGTGGGAGCAGTACTTC.

V usage is TRBV28 and J usage is TRBJ1-2; unclear D gene. The CDR3 runs to 13 residues. Germline lookup yields CDR1 MDHEN and CDR2 SYDVKM. V was trimmed by 2 bases and J by 3 bases, leaving 7 bases between them. Here the CDR3 DNA reads TGTGCCAGCAGTTTAGGCTCGGACTATGGCTACACCTTC. Protein product: CASSLGSDYGYTF.

The table lists this clone with a few counts. J is TRBJ1-5 and V is TRBV10-3; D gene uncertain. Trimming removed 4 bases at V and 0 bases at J, with 4 bases between. The length of the CDR3 is 13 residues. Looked up from germline, CDR1 is ENHRY and CDR2 is SYGVKD. CDR3 amino acids: CAISGNSNQPQHF. CDR3 sequence (DNA): TGTGCCATCAGTGGGAATAGCAATCAGCCCCAGCATTTT.